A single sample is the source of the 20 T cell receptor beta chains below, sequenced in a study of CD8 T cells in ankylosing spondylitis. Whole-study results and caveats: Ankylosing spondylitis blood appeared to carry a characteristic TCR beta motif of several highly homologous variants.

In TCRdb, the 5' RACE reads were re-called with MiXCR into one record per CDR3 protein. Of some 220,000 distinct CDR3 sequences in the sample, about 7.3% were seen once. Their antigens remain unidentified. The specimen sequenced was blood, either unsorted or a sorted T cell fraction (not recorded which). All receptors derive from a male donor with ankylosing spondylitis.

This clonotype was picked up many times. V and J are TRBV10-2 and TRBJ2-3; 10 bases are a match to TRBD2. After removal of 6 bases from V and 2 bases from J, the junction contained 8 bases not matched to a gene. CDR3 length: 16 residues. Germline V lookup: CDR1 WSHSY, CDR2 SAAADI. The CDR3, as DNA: TGCGCCAGCAGCCCGGGGACTAGCGAGTACACAGATACGCAGTATTTT. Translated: CASSPGTSEYTDTQYF.

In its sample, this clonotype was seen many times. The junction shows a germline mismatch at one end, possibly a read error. The CDR3 sequence: CASSLGGGLSF. DNA of the CDR3: TGTGCCAGCAGCTTAGGCGGGGGGCTAAGCTTC. The rearrangement joins TRBV11-2 to TRBJ2-1; 8 positions agree with TRBD2. Germline-derived CDR1 and CDR2 are SGHAT and FQNNGV. This CDR3 has 11 residues.

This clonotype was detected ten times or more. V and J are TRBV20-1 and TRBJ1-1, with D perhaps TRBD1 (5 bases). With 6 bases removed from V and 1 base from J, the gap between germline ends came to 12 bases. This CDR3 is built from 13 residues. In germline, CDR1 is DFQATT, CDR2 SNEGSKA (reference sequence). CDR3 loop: CSAAGTANTEAFF. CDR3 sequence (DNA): TGCAGTGCCGCCGGGACGGCGAACACTGAAGCTTTCTTT.

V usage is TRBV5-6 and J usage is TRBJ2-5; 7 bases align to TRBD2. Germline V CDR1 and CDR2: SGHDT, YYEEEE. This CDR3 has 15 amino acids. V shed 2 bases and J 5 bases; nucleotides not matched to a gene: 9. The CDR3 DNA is TGTGCCAGCAGCTTTTGGGGGAGGGCCGAGGAGACCCAGTACTTC. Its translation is CASSFWGRAEETQYF.

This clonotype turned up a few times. CDR3 in amino acids: CASSSGQREWDTEAFF. The CDR3 DNA reads TGTGCCAGCAGCTCGGGACAACGGGAATGGGACACTGAAGCTTTCTTT. V and J are TRBV11-2 and TRBJ1-1; D possibly corresponds to TRBD1 (6 bases). Trimming stripped 4 bases from V and 3 bases from J, with 18 bases between. CDR3 length equals 16 residues. Germline V gene sequence: CDR1 SGHAT, CDR2 FQNNGV.

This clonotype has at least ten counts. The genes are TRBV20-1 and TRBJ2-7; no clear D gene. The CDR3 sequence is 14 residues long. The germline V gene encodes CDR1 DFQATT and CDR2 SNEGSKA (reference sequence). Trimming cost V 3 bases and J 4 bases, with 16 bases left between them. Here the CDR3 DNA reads TGCAGTGCTAGTCCCATATTGGTGGGGTACGAGCAGTACTTC. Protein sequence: CSASPILVGYEQYF.

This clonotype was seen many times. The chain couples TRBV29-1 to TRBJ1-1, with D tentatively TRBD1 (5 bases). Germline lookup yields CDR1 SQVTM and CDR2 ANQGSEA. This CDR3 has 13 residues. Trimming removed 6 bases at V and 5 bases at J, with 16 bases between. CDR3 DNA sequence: TGCAGCGTACCGGGGTCGAAGGGGACTGAAGCTTTCTTT. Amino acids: CSVPGSKGTEAFF.

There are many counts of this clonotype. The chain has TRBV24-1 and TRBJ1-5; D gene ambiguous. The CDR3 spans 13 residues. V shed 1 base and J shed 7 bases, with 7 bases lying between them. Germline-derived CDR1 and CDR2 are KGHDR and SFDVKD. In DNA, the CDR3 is TGTGCCACCAGTGATTTAAAGGGACAGCCCCAGCATTTT. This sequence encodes CATSDLKGQPQHF.

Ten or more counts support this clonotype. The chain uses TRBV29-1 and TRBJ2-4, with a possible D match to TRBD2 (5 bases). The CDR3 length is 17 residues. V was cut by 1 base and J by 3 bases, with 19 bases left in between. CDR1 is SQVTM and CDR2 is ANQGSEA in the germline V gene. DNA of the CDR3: TGCAGCGTTGAAGTATGGGGTCCGGGATCGGGCAAAAACATTCAGTACTTC. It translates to CSVEVWGPGSGKNIQYF.

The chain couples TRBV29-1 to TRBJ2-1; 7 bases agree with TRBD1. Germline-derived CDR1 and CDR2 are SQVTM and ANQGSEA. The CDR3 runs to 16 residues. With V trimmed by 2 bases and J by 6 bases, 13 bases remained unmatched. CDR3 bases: TGCAGCGTTGAACCCCCCGACAGGGTTAGTCCCAATGAGCAGTTCTTC. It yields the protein CSVEPPDRVSPNEQFF.

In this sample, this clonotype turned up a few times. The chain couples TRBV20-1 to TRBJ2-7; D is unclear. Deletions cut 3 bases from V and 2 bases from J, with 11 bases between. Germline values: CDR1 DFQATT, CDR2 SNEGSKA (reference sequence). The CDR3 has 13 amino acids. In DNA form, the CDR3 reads TGCAGTGCTAGCCCGTCATCGGCCTACGAGCAGTACTTC. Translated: CSASPSSAYEQYF.

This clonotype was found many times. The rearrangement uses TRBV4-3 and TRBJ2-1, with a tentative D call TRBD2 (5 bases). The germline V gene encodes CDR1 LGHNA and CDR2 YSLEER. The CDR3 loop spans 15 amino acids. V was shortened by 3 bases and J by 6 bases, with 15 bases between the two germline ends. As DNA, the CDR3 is TGCGCCAGCAGCCAGGGGAATCAACGGGGCAATGAGCAGTTCTTC. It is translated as CASSQGNQRGNEQFF.

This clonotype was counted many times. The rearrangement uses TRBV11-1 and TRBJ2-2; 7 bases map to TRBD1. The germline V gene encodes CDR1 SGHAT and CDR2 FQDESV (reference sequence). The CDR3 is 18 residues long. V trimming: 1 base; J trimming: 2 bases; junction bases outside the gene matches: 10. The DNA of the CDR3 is TGTGCCAGCAGCTTAGAGCTAACCGGGACAGCTAACACCGGGGAGCTGTTTTTT. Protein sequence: CASSLELTGTANTGELFF.

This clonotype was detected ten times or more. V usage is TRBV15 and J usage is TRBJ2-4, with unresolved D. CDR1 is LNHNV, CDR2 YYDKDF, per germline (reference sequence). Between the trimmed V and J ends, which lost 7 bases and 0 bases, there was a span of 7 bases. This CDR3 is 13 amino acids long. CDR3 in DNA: TGTGCCACCAAACAAATAGCCAAAAACATTCAGTACTTC. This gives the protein CATKQIAKNIQYF.

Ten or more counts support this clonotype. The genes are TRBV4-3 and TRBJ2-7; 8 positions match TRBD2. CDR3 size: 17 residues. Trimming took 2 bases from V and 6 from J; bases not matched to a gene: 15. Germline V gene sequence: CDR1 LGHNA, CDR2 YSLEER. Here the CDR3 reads CASSQSLWASGPGEQYF. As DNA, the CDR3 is TGCGCCAGCAGCCAAAGTCTTTGGGCTAGCGGGCCGGGCGAGCAGTACTTC.

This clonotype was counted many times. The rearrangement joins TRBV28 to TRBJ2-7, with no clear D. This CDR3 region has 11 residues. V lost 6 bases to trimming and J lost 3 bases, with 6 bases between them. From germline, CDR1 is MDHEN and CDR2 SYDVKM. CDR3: CASRLLYEQYF. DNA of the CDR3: TGTGCCAGCAGATTACTCTACGAGCAGTACTTC. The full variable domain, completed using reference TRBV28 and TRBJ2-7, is DVKVTQSSRYLVKRTGEKVFLECVQDMDHENMFWYRQDPGLGLRLIYFSYDVKMKEKGDIPEGYSVSREKKERFSLILESASTNQTSMYLCASRLLYEQYFGPGTRLTVT.

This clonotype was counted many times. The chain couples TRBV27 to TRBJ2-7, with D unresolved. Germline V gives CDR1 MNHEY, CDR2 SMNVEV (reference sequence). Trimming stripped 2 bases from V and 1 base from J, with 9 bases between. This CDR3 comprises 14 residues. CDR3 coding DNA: TGTGCCAGCAGTTTAGCTTCTACATCCTACGAGCAGTACTTC. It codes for CASSLASTSYEQYF.

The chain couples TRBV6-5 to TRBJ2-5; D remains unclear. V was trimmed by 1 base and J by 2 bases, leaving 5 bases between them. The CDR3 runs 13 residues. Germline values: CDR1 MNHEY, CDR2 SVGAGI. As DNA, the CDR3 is TGTGCCAGCAGTTACTTGGGGCAAGAGACCCAGTACTTC. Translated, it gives CASSYLGQETQYF.

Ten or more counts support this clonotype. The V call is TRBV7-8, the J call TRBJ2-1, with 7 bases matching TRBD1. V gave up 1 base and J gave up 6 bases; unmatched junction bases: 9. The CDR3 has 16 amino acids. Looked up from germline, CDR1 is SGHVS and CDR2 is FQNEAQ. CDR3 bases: TGTGCCAGCAGCTTAGTGTCAGGGGGTAGGGGCAATGAGCAGTTCTTC. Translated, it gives CASSLVSGGRGNEQFF.

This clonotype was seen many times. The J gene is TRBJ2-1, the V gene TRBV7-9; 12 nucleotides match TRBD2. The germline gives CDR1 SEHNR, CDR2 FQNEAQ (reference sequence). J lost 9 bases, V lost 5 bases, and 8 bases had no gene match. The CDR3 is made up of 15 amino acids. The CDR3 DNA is TGTGCCAGCAGCCCTACTAGCGGGAGGAGAAGTGAGCAGTTCTTC. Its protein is CASSPTSGRRSEQFF.